This T cell receptor (beta chain) was sequenced during a study of blood T cell repertoires in COVID-19. Study-level background: Both acute and convalescent COVID-19 samples were obtained from the United States, Italy and Spain. PBMCs, B-cell-depleted T cells, or T cells provided the cDNA or gDNA that made up the material.

CDR3 length equals 15 residues. The method was immunoSEQ multiplex PCR; TCRdb's version includes in-frame clones alone and lacks a portion of them. The data show 110,000 or so clones, about four fifths seen once. Sequences were obtained from peripheral blood. The TCR comes from a woman in her thirties or forties with acute or convalescent COVID-19. The chain couples TRBV21-1 to TRBJ2-7; the D call in the table, TRBD1, was not verified against the DNA. TRBV21-1 is assigned pseudogene status. This CDR3 is CASLDRTNSRYEQYF. The CDR3 DNA sequence: TGTGCCAGCCTGGACAGGACTAATTCCCGCTACGAGCAGTACTTC.